The present TCR beta chain was sequenced within a study of T cell responses to AZD1222 COVID-19 vaccine. Some second doses came at about 4 weeks and others at about 12 weeks; these were pooled. With regard to this clone: The antigen remains undetermined.

Sequencing was performed with immunoSEQ multiplex PCR; in TCRdb, only in-frame clones are kept and a portion is missing. The sample consists of approximately 140,000 clones, more than 90% of them appearing once. Trimming took 4 bases from V and 5 from J, leaving 11 bases between them. The CDR3 has 13 amino acids. Germline CDR1 LNHDA, CDR2 SQIVND (reference sequence). Regarding the study as a whole: Repertoires were obtained solely post-peak T cell response. Baseline serostatus was positive in only a handful of AZD1222 recipients. Spike was spanned by vaccine-associated CD4 TCRs, with dominance at 160-218 and 743-854.

The material was peripheral blood, obtained 28 days after the second AZD1222 dose. The chain recombines TRBV19 with TRBJ2-5, with D possibly TRBD1 on 5 matching bases. This sequence was found in an adult who received the AZD1222 COVID-19 vaccine. This CDR3 reads CASSTGQGETQYF. CDR3 nucleotide sequence: TGTGCCAGTAGTACAGGGCAAGGGGAGACCCAGTACTTC.